This TCR beta chain was observed in a study of shared clonotypes between healthy human individuals (dated by TCRdb to the early 2020s). Regarding the research as a whole: A couple of women and three men aged 18 to 49 years were included in the cohort. Per donor, three plates each were used for CD4 naive and CD4 memory, two for CD8 naive, and one for CD8 memory. To estimate repertoire size and how much clonotype sharing occurs between individuals, the study deeply sequenced the blood TCR repertoires of roughly 5 healthy adults. Different laboratories and diverse techniques were used to prepare libraries and sequence TCR repertoires, to increase sequencing depth and limit assay-specific biases. Between about 0.8 and 9 billion PBMCs per donor were obtained by leukapheresis.

TCR CDR3 regions were amplified from genomic DNA by multiplex PCR using the deep immunoSEQ assay. Genomic DNA extracted from each cell subset was distributed evenly over all wells of several immunoSEQ 96-well plates, and each plate served as one replicate. For sorted subsets, each replicate PCR was loaded with 200 ng genomic DNA, equivalent to approximately 27,000 T cell genomes. Purified libraries were measured with a Qubit 3.0 fluorometer, size-checked on a Bioanalyzer 2100, and measured again with the KAPA Library Quantification kit. A separate single-read 150-cycle Illumina NextSeq 550 flow cell was used to sequence each immunoSEQ 96-well plate. Processing in the source paper ran as follows. The immunoSEQ output contained only junctional sequences without quality scores, so filtering could not match that applied to full-length reads. To assign V/J genes and CDR3, sequences were annotated against IMGT germline references using PyIR, a Python wrapper for IgBLAST v1.9. Any read was removed if the V/J assignment was weak (E-value above 1e-6), the CDR3 was missing, or the read contained stop codons, out-of-frame junctions, or ambiguous translated residues. V3J clonotypes were defined by identical inferred V gene, J gene, and CDR3 amino acid sequence. The percentage overlap between two repertoires was calculated by dividing the number of shared unique clonotypes by the size of the smaller repertoire. RTK rarefaction, the Chao1 estimator, and Recon v2.1 estimates of unobserved clonotypes were used to assess repertoire richness. Generation probabilities for all TCRbeta clonotypes obtained by the gDNA method from several donors were computed using OLGA. TCRdb holds this immuneACCESS table with in-frame rearrangements only. Some clones are missing; in checked studies, unresolved V genes explain under half, and the rest has no known cause. That table gives V, J and clone size, and the DNA gave D and trimming. The sample table lists over a million clones, approximately 80% of them with a count of one. In total, the top ten clones hold 0.5% to 0.65% of the sample.

Donors were healthy HIV-negative adults with no recently reported acute infections or vaccinations. All donors were Caucasian adults living in Nashville, Tennessee, USA. CD4+ T cells were enriched by magnetic negative selection; naive cells were then positively selected on CD45RA, and the negative fraction formed the memory subset. Blood was obtained by leukapheresis, after which PBMCs were separated by Ficoll-Histopaque density gradient centrifugation and cryopreserved in liquid nitrogen vapor phase. Purity and quantity of every magnetically sorted T cell population were checked by analytical flow cytometry. From each sorted fraction, genomic DNA was isolated and quantified by UV absorbance on a Nanodrop 2000c. As regards this clone: The clone's antigen remains unknown. Base qualities are not recorded, but no much larger clone differs from it by a single base.

From the cysteine through the phenylalanine, the CDR3 covers 16 amino acids. Only CDR3 DNA is held: 48 bases, read in frame from base 1. V ends up 0 bases short and J 1 base short, with an unmatched junction base count of 4. The germline V gene supplies CDR1 SGHTA and CDR2 FQGNSA. What the study reported, not specific to this receptor: Pairwise subsampling indicated that sequencing depth was expected to affect the degree of clonotype sharing among donors. Sampling was restricted to blood, and TCR repertoires in tissues likely differ from the TCR repertoires found in blood. Clonotypes shared by all four sorted-subset donors showed higher generation probabilities than non-shared clonotypes. Because the study included only a small number of donors, the genetic and exposure-history diversity represented was limited. Even with the large sequencing depth, rarefaction of the sorted-subset datasets indicated that sequencing was incomplete. Estimated clonotype richness was generally larger for naive than for memory subsets. Sharing across a few donors was observed for about 5% of naive CD4, 3% to 4% of naive CD8, 2% to 2.5% of memory CD4, and roughly 0.4% of memory CD8 clonotypes.

The sequence was collected from a young man in good health. Some clones in this sample may be carry-over from other donors' samples. Sequenced input: memory CD4+ T cells from PBMCs. The cell subset or site tag for this specimen amounts to: CD45RA-negative fraction. The V and J segments used are TRBV7-2 and TRBJ2-3; 7 junctional bases match TRBD2. The DNA sequence follows: TGTGCCAGCAGCTTAGCGAAGCTAGCGGGCACAGATACGCAGTATTTT. Translated, this gives CASSLAKLAGTDTQYF.